A selection of T cell receptor beta chains follows, all from one sample in a study of blood T cell repertoires in COVID-19. Data came from immunoSEQ multiplex PCR; TCRdb stores just in-frame clones and leaves some out. The sample includes about 280,000 clones, approximately 88% of them seen just once. The sequenced sample was peripheral blood. These receptors were obtained from a young man with active or convalescent COVID-19. Both conserved end residues are trimmed from each CDR3. A row's size may be missing; if present it is once, few, many or a size class.

size | V | CDR3
- | TRBV5-8 | ASTDVQGATEAF
few | TRBV5-1 | ASSLDTQETQY
- | TRBV19 | ASSIDPGANTEAF
- | TRBV18 | ASSSQGGQSAQPQH
- | TRBV20-1 | SASYEGANTEAF
- | TRBV18 | ASSPGQTNSPLH
medium-sized | TRBV7-3 | ASSITGGNTEAF
- | TRBV11-2 | ASEPQDSYSNQPQH
- | TRBV5-1 | ASSSGSYNEQF
- | TRBV5-1 | ASSLGGGEKLF
- | TRBV27 | ATAPTIGTTPYEQY
- | TRBV10-2 | ASSTGHPAWEKLF
- | TRBV19 | ASSMRPGQGADEQY
- | TRBV12-3/TRBV12-4 | ASRGGTEAF
- | TRBV5-1 | ASSLPSGGASADTQY
- | TRBV6-2/TRBV6-3 | ASSNGQFYGYT
- | TRBV3-1/TRBV3-2 | ASRRTLGQAFSGNTIY
few | TRBV7-7 | ASSPHYSSGNTIY
- | TRBV25-1 | ASSAPDRYEQY
- | TRBV7-8 | ATAAGYGNTGELF
- | TRBV3-1/TRBV3-2 | ASSSFSGDGSGELF
- | TRBV24-1 | ATSEAGVNTGELF
- | TRBV5-6 | ASSLELRGMNTEAF
once | TRBV29-1 | SVDDYRDYGYT
- | TRBV7-9 | ASSPIVGENTGELF
once | TRBV7-2 | ASSLGRVEGYT
- | TRBV6-1 | ASSESRPYEQY
- | TRBV7-6 | ASTLGLAGESGEQY
- | TRBV7-8 | ASLPGRAETQY
- | TRBV15 | ATSSTGREETQY
- | TRBV5-1 | ASSLGQGGFTEAF
- | TRBV5-4 | ASSLGRGAGNTIY